This T cell receptor beta chain was documented in a study of PD-L1 blockade in urothelial cancer. Background on the study: Per blood sample, T cells had a median of approximately 150,000.

Specified time point: peripheral blood 6 weeks after treatment start. The cohort comprised individuals with locally advanced or metastatic urothelial carcinoma. Per the germline V gene, CDR1 is SGHVS and CDR2 is FNYEAQ. J gave up 6 bases and V 5 bases, and 11 bases lay outside the gene matches. The CDR3 is made up of 15 amino acids. Into every PCR, synthetic TCR analog templates were spiked. Profiled with immunoSEQ multiplex PCR; TCRdb holds only in-frame clones, not every one. The sample lists more than 90,000 clones; roughly 90% were seen once. Material: PBMCs, obtained around atezolizumab (anti-PD-L1) treatment. The chain employs TRBV7-6 and TRBJ2-7; 9 nucleotides align to TRBD2. This clonotype was sampled from a man aged 55 to 69 with urothelial cancer. The CDR3 DNA reads as TGTGCCAGCAGCCCCATGGCGGTAGCGGGAGTCGAGCAGTACTTC. This gives the protein CASSPMAVAGVEQYF.